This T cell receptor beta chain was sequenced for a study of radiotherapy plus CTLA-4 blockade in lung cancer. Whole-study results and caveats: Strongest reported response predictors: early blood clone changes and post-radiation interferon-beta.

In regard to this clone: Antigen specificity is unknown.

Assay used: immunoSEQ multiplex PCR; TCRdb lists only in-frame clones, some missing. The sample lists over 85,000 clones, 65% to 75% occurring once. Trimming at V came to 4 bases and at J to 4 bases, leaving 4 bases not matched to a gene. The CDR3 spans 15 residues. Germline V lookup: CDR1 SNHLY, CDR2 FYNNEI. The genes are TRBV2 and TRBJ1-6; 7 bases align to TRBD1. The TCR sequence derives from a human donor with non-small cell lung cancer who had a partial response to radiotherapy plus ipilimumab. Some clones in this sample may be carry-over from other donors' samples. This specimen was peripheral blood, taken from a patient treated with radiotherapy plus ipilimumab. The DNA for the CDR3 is TGTGCCAGCAGTGGTCGACAGGGATATAATTCACCCCTCCACTTT. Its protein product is CASSGRQGYNSPLHF. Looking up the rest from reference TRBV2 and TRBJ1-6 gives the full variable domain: EPEVTQTPSHQVTQMGQEVILRCVPISNHLYFYWYRQILGQKVEFLVSFYNNEISEKSEIFDDQFSVERPDGSNFTLKIRSTKLEDSAMYFCASSGRQGYNSPLHFGNGTRLTVT.